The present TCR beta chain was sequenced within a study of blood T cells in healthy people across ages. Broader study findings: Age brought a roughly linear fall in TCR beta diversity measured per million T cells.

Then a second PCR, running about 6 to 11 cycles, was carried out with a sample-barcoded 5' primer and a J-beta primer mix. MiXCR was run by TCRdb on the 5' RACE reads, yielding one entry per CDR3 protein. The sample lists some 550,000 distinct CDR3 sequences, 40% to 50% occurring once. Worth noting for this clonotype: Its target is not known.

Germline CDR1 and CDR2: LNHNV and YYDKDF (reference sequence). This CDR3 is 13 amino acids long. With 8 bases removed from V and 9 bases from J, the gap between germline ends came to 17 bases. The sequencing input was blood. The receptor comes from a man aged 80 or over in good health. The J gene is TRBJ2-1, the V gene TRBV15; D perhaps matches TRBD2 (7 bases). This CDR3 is CATSNTGRGEQFF. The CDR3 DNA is TGTGCCACCTCGAACACAGGGAGGGGTGAGCAGTTCTTC.